Detailed here is one T cell receptor beta chain. Its cognate antigen is unknown. CD45RO-negative, CCR7-positively selected cells formed the naive CD8 fraction, excluding terminally differentiated effector memory CD45RA+ cells. Germline V lookup: CDR1 MDHEN, CDR2 SYDVKM. The length of the CDR3 is 14 residues. The V end was cut by 0 bases, the J end by 3 bases, with 5 bases between. Libraries were prepared by immunoSEQ multiplex PCR; TCRdb keeps only in-frame clonotypes and omits some of them. The sample comprises about 2.1 million clones, 85% to 95% of which are singletons, and approximately 1.7% rests with the top ten. The data derive from a study of shared clonotypes between healthy human individuals. The wider study: Aged 18 to 49, the donors were a couple of women and a few men. Study conclusions and caveats: Among several donors, roughly 5% of naive CD4 clonotypes were found in common.

V gene TRBV28 combines with J gene TRBJ2-2, with D perhaps matching TRBD1 (5 bases). The TCR originated in a man aged 18-30 years in good health. Some clones in this sample may be carry-over from other donors' samples. The sample was naive CD8+ T cells from PBMCs. CDR3 coding DNA: TGTGCCAGCAGTTTATGGGGGCACACCGGGGAGCTGTTTTTT. It specifies CASSLWGHTGELFF.